In its sample, the clone carrying this T cell receptor beta chain was seen a few times. What it recognizes is unknown. To make TCR beta libraries, researchers used iRepertoire HTBI primers and Arm-PCR of CDR3 regions. From the multiplex PCR reads, TCRdb called clonotypes with MiXCR, one entry per CDR3 protein. The data show around 460,000 distinct CDR3 sequences, under 25% seen once. Trimming pared 5 bases from V and 7 bases from J, leaving 23 bases between. The CDR3 extends over 16 amino acids. Germline V CDR1 and CDR2: MNHNS, SASEGT. This entry belongs to a study of regulatory T cells in long-lasting Graves disease. General study results and limits: Between persistent patients, roughly 2,600 public clonotypes were shared, exceeding the roughly 940 shared between new patients. Persistent Graves' patients possessed reduced TCR diversity relative to recently diagnosed ones.

Time point specified: persistent/refractory GD, antithyroid drugs over 5 years with positive TRAb. The TCR library used RNA extracted from PBMCs. The receptor was isolated from a female donor with Graves disease. The input for sequencing was peripheral blood mononuclear cells (PBMCs), taken when the disease was refractory, from a patient treated with antithyroid drugs. The chain couples TRBV6-1 to TRBJ1-2; D possibly corresponds to TRBD1 (5 bases). CDR3 sequence: CASSTDSPSGRVGYTF. As DNA, the CDR3 is TGTGCCAGCAGTACGGATAGTCCATCGGGACGGGTTGGCTACACCTTC.